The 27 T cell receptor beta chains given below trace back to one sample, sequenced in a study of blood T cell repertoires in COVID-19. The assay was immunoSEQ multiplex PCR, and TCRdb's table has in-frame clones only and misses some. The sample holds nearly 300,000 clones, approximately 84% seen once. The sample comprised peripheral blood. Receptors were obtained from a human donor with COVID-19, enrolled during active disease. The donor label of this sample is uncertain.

CDR3 region: CASELAGVYNEQFF. In DNA, the CDR3 is TGTGCCAGCGAACTAGCGGGAGTTTACAATGAGCAGTTCTTC. The chain has TRBV2 and TRBJ2-1, with TRBD2 identical over 11 bases. Germline CDR1 and CDR2: SNHLY and FYNNEI. There are 14 residues in the CDR3. J was trimmed by 4 bases and V by 8 bases; bases with no gene match: 4.

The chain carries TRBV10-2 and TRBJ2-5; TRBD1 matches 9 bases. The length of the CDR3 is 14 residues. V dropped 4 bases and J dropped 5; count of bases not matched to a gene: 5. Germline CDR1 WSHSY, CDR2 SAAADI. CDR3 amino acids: CASSGTGVGETQYF. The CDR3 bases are TGCGCCAGCAGTGGGACAGGGGTGGGGGAGACCCAGTACTTC.

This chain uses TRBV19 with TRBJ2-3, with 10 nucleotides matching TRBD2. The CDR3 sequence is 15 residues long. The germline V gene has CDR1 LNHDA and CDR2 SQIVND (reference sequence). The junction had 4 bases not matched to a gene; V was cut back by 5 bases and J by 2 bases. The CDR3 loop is CASSATSGVTDTQYF. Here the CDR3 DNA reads TGTGCCAGTAGTGCCACTAGCGGGGTCACAGATACGCAGTATTTT.

In DNA, the CDR3 is TGCGCCAGCAGCCAAGGGGGCCGGACAGCGACCTACGAGCAGTACTTC. It codes for CASSQGGRTATYEQYF. The gene calls are TRBV4-1 and TRBJ2-7; possible D gene TRBD1, 6 bases. Germline CDR1 MGHRA, CDR2 YSYEKL. The ends were cut back, 1 base at V and 2 bases at J, with 15 bases in the middle. This CDR3 spans 16 amino acids.

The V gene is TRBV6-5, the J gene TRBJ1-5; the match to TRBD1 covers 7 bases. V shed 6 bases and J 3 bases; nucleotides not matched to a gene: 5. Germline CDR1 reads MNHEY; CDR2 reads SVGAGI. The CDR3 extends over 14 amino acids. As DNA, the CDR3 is TGTGCCAGCAGCCGGGACAGAATCAATCAGCCCCAGCATTTT. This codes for CASSRDRINQPQHF.

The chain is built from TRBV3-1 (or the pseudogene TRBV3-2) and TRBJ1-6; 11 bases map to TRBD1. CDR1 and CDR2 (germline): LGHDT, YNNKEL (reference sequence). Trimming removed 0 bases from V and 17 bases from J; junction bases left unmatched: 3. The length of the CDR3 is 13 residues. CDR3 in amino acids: CASSQDQGQGVHF. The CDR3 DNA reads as TGTGCCAGCAGCCAAGACCAGGGACAGGGGGTCCACTTT.

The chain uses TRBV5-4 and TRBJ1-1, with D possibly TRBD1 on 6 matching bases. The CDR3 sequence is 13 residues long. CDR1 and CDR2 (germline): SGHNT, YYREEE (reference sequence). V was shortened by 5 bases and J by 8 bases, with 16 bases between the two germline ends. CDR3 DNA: TGTGCCAGCAGTCAATTTCGACAGGTCGAAGCTTTCTTT. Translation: CASSQFRQVEAFF.

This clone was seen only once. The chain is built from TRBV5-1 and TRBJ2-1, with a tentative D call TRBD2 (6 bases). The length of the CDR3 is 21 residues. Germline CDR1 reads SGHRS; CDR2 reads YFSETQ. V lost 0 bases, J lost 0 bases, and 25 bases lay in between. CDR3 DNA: TGCGCCAGCAGCTTGGCCCGCGTTGGACTAACCCGACAGCCCTCCTACAATGAGCAGTTCTTC. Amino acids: CASSLARVGLTRQPSYNEQFF.

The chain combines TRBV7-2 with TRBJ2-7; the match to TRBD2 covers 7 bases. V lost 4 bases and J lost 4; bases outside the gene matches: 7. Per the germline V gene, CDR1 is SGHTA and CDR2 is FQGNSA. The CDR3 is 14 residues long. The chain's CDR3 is CASSSPGGFYEQYF. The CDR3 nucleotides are TGTGCCAGCAGCTCTCCCGGGGGGTTTTACGAGCAGTACTTC.

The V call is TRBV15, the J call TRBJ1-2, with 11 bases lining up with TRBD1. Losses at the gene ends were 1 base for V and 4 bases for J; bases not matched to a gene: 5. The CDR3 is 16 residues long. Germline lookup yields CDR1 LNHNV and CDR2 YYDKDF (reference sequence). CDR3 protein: CATSRVGTGGVYGYTF. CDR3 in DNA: TGTGCCACCAGCAGAGTGGGGACAGGGGGAGTCTATGGCTACACCTTC. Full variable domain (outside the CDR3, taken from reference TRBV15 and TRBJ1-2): DAMVIQNPRYQVTQFGKPVTLSCSQTLNHNVMYWYQQKSSQAPKLLFHYYDKDFNNEADTPDNFQSRRPNTSFCFLDIRSPGLGDTAMYLCATSRVGTGGVYGYTFGSGTRLTVV.

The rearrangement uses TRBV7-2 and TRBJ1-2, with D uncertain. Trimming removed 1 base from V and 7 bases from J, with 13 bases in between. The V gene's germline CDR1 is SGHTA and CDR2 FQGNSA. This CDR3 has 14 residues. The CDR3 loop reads CASSLEAGVGGYTF. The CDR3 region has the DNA TGTGCCAGCAGCTTAGAGGCCGGGGTAGGTGGCTACACCTTC.

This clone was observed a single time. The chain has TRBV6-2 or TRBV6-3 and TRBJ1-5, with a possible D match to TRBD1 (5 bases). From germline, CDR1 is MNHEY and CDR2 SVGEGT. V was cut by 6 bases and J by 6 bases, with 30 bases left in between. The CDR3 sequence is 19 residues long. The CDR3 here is CASSPLFALGEGLGQPQHF. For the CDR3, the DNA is TGTGCCAGCAGCCCTCTCTTCGCCTTGGGGGAGGGTTTGGGTCAGCCCCAGCATTTT.

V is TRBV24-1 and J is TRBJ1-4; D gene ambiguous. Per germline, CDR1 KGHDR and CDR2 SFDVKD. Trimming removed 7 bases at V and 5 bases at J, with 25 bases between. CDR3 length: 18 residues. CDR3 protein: CATRPPRSTPGGNEKLFF. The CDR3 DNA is TGTGCCACCAGGCCCCCCAGGTCCACTCCTGGAGGGAATGAAAAACTGTTTTTT.

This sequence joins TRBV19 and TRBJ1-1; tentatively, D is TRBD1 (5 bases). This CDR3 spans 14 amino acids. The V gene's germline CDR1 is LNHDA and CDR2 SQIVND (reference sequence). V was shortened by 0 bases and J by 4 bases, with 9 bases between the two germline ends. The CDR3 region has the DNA TGTGCCAGTAGTATAGAGTCCGGGGGCACTGAAGCTTTCTTT. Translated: CASSIESGGTEAFF.

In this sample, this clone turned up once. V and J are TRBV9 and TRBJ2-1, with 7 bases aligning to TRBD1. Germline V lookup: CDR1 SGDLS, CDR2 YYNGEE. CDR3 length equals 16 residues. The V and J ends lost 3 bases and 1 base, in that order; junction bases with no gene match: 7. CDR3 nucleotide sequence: TGTGCCAGCAGCGATCGACAGGGCAGATCCTACAATGAGCAGTTCTTC. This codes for CASSDRQGRSYNEQFF.

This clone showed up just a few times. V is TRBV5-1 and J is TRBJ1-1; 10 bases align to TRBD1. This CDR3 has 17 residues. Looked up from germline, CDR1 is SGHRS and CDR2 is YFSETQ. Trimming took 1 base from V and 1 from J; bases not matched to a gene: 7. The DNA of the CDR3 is TGCGCCAGCAGCTTGACCGGGACAGGGGACACGAACACTGAAGCTTTCTTT. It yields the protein CASSLTGTGDTNTEAFF.

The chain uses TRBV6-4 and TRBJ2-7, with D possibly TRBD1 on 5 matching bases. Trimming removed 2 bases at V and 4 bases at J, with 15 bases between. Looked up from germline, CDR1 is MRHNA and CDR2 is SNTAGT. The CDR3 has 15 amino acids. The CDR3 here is CASSDPRGGAYEQYF. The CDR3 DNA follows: TGTGCCAGCAGTGACCCAAGGGGTGGGGCATACGAGCAGTACTTC.

The CDR3 sequence: CATSPETGVPQPQHF. The CDR3 DNA is TGTGCCACCAGCCCCGAGACAGGGGTCCCTCAGCCCCAGCATTTT. The rearrangement joins TRBV15 to TRBJ1-5, with 8 bases identical to TRBD1. Per the germline V gene, CDR1 is LNHNV and CDR2 is YYDKDF (reference sequence). The length of the CDR3 is 15 residues. Trimming at V came to 5 bases and at J to 6 bases, leaving 9 bases not matched to a gene.

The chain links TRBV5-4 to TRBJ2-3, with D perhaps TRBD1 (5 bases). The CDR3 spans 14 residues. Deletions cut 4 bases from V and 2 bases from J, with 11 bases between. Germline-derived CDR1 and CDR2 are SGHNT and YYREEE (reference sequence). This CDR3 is CASSQGRNTDTQYF. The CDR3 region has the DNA TGTGCCAGCAGCCAGGGCCGAAACACAGATACGCAGTATTTT.

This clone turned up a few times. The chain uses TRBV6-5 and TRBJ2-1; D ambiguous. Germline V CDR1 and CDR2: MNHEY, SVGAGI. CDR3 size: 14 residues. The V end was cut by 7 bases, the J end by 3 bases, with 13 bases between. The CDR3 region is CASNWRLDYNEQFF. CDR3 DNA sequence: TGTGCCAGCAACTGGCGGCTAGACTACAATGAGCAGTTCTTC.

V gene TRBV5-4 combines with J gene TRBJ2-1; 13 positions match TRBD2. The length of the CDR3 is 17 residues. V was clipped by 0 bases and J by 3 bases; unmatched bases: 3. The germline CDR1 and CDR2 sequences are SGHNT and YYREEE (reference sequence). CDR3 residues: CASSLGGLAGSYNEQFF. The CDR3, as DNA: TGTGCCAGCAGCTTGGGGGGACTAGCGGGAAGCTACAATGAGCAGTTCTTC.

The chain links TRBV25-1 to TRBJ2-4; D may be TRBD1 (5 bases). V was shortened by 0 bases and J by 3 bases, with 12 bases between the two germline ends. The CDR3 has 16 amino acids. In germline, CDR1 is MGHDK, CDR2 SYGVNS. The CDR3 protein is CASSEYKGSDKNIQYF. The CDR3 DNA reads TGTGCCAGCAGTGAATATAAGGGGTCGGACAAAAACATTCAGTACTTC.

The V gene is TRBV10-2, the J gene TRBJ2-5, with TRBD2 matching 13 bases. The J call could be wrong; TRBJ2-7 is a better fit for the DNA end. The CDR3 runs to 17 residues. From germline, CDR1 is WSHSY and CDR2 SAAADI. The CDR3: CASSEHGLAGAGYEQYF. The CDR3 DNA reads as TGCGCCAGCAGTGAACACGGACTAGCGGGAGCCGGTTACGAGCAGTACTTC.

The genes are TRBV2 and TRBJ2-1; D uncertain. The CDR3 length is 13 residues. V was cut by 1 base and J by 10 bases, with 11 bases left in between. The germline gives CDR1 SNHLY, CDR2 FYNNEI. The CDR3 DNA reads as TGTGCCAGCAGTGAAGATTTGGGCCGGGAGCAGTTCTTC. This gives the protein CASSEDLGREQFF.

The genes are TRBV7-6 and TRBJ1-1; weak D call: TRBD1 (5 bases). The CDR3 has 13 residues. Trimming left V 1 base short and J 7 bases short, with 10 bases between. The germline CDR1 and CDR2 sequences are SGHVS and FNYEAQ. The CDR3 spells CASSLVQGGEAFF. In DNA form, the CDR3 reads TGTGCCAGCAGCTTAGTCCAGGGCGGTGAAGCTTTCTTT. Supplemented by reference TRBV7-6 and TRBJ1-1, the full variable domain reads GAGVSQSPRYKVTKRGQDVALRCDPISGHVSLYWYRQALGQGPEFLTYFNYEAQQDKSGLPNDRFSAERPEGSISTLTIQRTEQRDSAMYRCASSLVQGGEAFFGQGTRLTVV.

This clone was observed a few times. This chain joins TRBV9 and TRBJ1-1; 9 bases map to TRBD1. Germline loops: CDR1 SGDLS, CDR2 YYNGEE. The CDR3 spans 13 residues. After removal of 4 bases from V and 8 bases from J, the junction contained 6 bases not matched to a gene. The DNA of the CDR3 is TGTGCCAGCAGCTCGACAGGGGGTTTAGAAGCTTTCTTT. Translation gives CASSSTGGLEAFF.

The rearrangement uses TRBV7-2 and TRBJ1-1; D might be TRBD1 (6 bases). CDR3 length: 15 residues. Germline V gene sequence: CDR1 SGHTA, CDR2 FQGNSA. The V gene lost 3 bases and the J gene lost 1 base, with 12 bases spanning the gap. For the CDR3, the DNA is TGTGCCAGCAGCTTCCCCCAGGGGAGGAACACTGAAGCTTTCTTT. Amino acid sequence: CASSFPQGRNTEAFF.